These 18 T cell receptor beta chains came from one sample sequenced in a study of blood T cells in healthy people across ages. Through a sample-barcoded 5' primer and a J-beta primer mix, a second PCR was run for roughly 6 to 11 cycles. A single record per CDR3 protein comes from TCRdb applying MiXCR to the 5' RACE reads. The sample lists 1.5 million to 2 million distinct CDR3 sequences; around half were seen once. What was sequenced was blood. These receptors all stem from a woman aged 40 to 50 in good health.

The rearrangement joins TRBV2 to TRBJ2-3; 12 nucleotides line up with TRBD2. Losses at the gene ends were 6 bases for V and 1 base for J; bases not matched to a gene: 5. The CDR3 has 16 amino acids. Germline V CDR1 and CDR2: SNHLY, FYNNEI. As DNA, the CDR3 is TGTGCCAGCAGGAAACTAGCGGGGGGACGCACAGATACGCAGTATTTT. This encodes CASRKLAGGRTDTQYF.

The chain carries TRBV28 and TRBJ2-1; maybe TRBD2 (6 bases). The V gene lost 8 bases and the J gene lost 8 bases, with 10 bases spanning the gap. Germline CDR1 and CDR2: MDHEN and SYDVKM. The CDR3 length is 11 residues. The CDR3: CASWTGDEQFF. The CDR3 nucleotides read TGTGCCAGCTGGACGGGGGATGAGCAGTTCTTC.

This clonotype showed up just a few times. V and J are TRBV25-1 and TRBJ2-1; no firm D call. The CDR3 spans 15 residues. Germline CDR1 reads MGHDK; CDR2 reads SYGVNS. Trimming cost V 0 bases and J 8 bases, with 14 bases left between them. The CDR3 DNA follows: TGTGCCAGCAGTGAATATCTGGCAGCTCACGATGAGCAGTTCTTC. It yields the protein CASSEYLAAHDEQFF. The full variable domain, completed using reference TRBV25-1 and TRBJ2-1, is EADIYQTPRYLVIGTGKKITLECSQTMGHDKMYWYQQDPGMELHLIHYSYGVNSTEKGDLSSESTVSRIRTEHFPLTLESARPSHTSQYLCASSEYLAAHDEQFFGPGTRLTVL.

V is TRBV3-1 and J is TRBJ2-1, with 7 positions matching TRBD1. This CDR3 comprises 13 residues. The trim removed 4 bases at V and 9 bases at J, leaving 6 bases unmatched. Germline V gene sequence: CDR1 LGHDT, CDR2 YNNKEL (reference sequence). CDR3 sequence (DNA): TGTGCCAGCAGCCTCGGAGAGGGGGCTGAGCAGTTCTTC. It is translated as CASSLGEGAEQFF.

This clonotype appeared a few times. V is TRBV7-9 and J is TRBJ2-4; no definite D call. CDR1 and CDR2 from the germline V gene are SEHNR and FQNEAQ (reference sequence). Trimming took off 2 bases at V and 2 bases at J, with 16 bases between the two ends. The CDR3 has 17 residues. This chain's CDR3 is CASSLLSPSGTKNIQYF. CDR3 bases: TGTGCCAGCAGCTTATTAAGCCCAAGTGGGACCAAAAACATTCAGTACTTC.

This clonotype has only a few counts. The CDR3 here is CSARGYTF. In nucleotides, the CDR3 is TGCAGTGCTAGAGGCTACACCTTC. The V gene is TRBV20-1, the J gene TRBJ1-2; D remains unclear. The CDR3 totals 8 residues. V gave up 1 base and J gave up 9 bases, with 0 bases separating them. CDR1 is DFQATT and CDR2 is SNEGSKA in the germline V gene (reference sequence).

This clonotype turned up a few times. The rearrangement uses TRBV7-2 and TRBJ1-2; 9 bases map to TRBD1. The CDR3 totals 14 residues. The germline gives CDR1 SGHTA, CDR2 FQGNSA. Losses at the gene ends were 2 bases for V and 8 bases for J; bases not matched to a gene: 6. The CDR3 region is CASSLRDRDGGYTF. Written as DNA, the CDR3 is TGTGCCAGCAGCTTAAGGGACAGGGACGGCGGCTACACCTTC.

The gene calls are TRBV18 and TRBJ2-5; D could derive from TRBD1 or TRBD2 (5 bases each). Germline lookup yields CDR1 KGHSH and CDR2 LQKENI. This CDR3 comprises 14 residues. Trimming took off 2 bases at V and 1 base at J, with 8 bases between the two ends. The CDR3 loop is CASSPWGSQETQYF. The CDR3 DNA is TGTGCCAGCTCACCATGGGGGAGCCAAGAGACCCAGTACTTC.

The CDR3 loop is CASSVVTGGEQFF. The CDR3 DNA follows: TGTGCCAGCAGCGTAGTAACAGGGGGTGAGCAGTTCTTC. The chain recombines TRBV7-9 with TRBJ2-1, with 8 bases aligning to TRBD1. The CDR3 length is 13 residues. The germline gives CDR1 SEHNR, CDR2 FQNEAQ (reference sequence). V gave up 5 bases and J gave up 9 bases; unmatched junction bases: 6.

The chain recombines TRBV3-1 with TRBJ2-5, with TRBD2 matching over 9 bases. Looked up from germline, CDR1 is LGHDT and CDR2 is YNNKEL (reference sequence). V lost 2 bases, J lost 4 bases, and 8 bases stayed unmatched. The CDR3 totals 16 residues. In DNA, the CDR3 is TGTGCCAGCAGCCAACTCGGCGGGGGGGGCCGAGAGACCCAGTACTTC. This encodes CASSQLGGGGRETQYF.

This clonotype has a count of ten or more. The chain employs TRBV7-9 and TRBJ2-7; no definite D call. This CDR3 contains 12 residues. CDR1 and CDR2 from the germline V gene are SEHNR and FQNEAQ (reference sequence). Trimming took 2 bases from V and 3 from J, leaving 5 bases between them. The CDR3 protein is CASSLRNYEQYF. The CDR3 bases are TGTGCCAGCAGCTTAAGGAACTACGAGCAGTACTTC.

This clonotype has a handful of counts. This chain links TRBV7-6 with TRBJ2-1; TRBD1 aligns across 7 bases. V shed 2 bases, J shed 7 bases, and the junction held 5 bases outside the gene matches. Germline V gives CDR1 SGHVS, CDR2 FNYEAQ. The CDR3 runs to 14 residues. The CDR3, as DNA: TGTGCCAGCAGCTTACAGCCCAGGGGGAATGAGCAGTTCTTC. Its translation: CASSLQPRGNEQFF.

Ten or more counts support this clonotype. The chain employs TRBV5-6 and TRBJ2-1, with D unresolved. This CDR3 has 12 amino acids. The germline gives CDR1 SGHDT, CDR2 YYEEEE. V was pared by 5 bases and J by 5 bases, with 8 bases between. CDR3 coding DNA: TGTGCCAGCAGAAGGGTGGACAATGAGCAGTTCTTC. It specifies CASRRVDNEQFF. The whole variable domain, filled in from reference TRBV5-6 and TRBJ2-1, reads DAGVTQSPTHLIKTRGQQVTLRCSPKSGHDTVSWYQQALGQGPQFIFQYYEEEERQRGNFPDRFSGHQFPNYSSELNVNALLLGDSALYLCASRRVDNEQFFGPGTRLTVL.

J is TRBJ2-6 and V is TRBV12-3 or TRBV12-4, with D perhaps assigned TRBD1 or TRBD2 (5 bases each). The CDR3 contains 17 residues. Trimming removed 3 bases from V and 4 bases from J, with 16 bases in between. The CDR3 sequence: CASSFAGRLSGANVLTF. CDR3 DNA sequence: TGTGCCAGCAGTTTTGCAGGGAGATTATCCGGGGCCAACGTCCTGACTTTC.

This clonotype was recorded a few times. This chain connects TRBV6-5 to TRBJ2-1; 8 nucleotides align to TRBD2. J lost 5 bases, V lost 8 bases, and 8 bases had no gene match. Germline assignment: CDR1 MNHEY and CDR2 SVGAGI. The CDR3 loop spans 14 amino acids. CDR3 in amino acids: CASQGGGWNNEQFF. CDR3 in DNA: TGTGCCAGCCAAGGCGGGGGGTGGAACAATGAGCAGTTCTTC.

Here the CDR3 DNA reads TGCGCCAGCAGCAAACAGACAGGAACGAACACTGAAGCTTTCTTT. The encoded protein is CASSKQTGTNTEAFF. The chain employs TRBV5-1 and TRBJ1-1, with D possibly being TRBD1 (6 bases). The CDR3 loop spans 15 amino acids. V lost 4 bases, J lost 1 base, and 14 bases lay in between. The germline CDR1 and CDR2 sequences are SGHRS and YFSETQ.

V is TRBV10-1 and J is TRBJ2-7; D is perhaps TRBD1 (6 bases). CDR3 size: 13 residues. The germline V gene has CDR1 WNHNN and CDR2 SYGVQD (reference sequence). The V and J ends lost 4 bases and 6 bases respectively, with 13 bases between them. The CDR3 DNA sequence: TGCGCCAGCAGTGTGGGGGCAACGGGCGAGCAGTACTTC. It yields the protein CASSVGATGEQYF.

In its sample, this clonotype was seen a few times. The chain recombines TRBV5-1 with TRBJ2-5, with no clear D. Trimming removed 0 bases from V and 5 bases from J, with 17 bases in between. Germline lookup yields CDR1 SGHRS and CDR2 YFSETQ. The CDR3 totals 16 residues. The CDR3 region is CASSLGFSGAMETQYF. The CDR3 DNA sequence: TGCGCCAGCAGCTTGGGGTTCTCCGGCGCTATGGAGACCCAGTACTTC.